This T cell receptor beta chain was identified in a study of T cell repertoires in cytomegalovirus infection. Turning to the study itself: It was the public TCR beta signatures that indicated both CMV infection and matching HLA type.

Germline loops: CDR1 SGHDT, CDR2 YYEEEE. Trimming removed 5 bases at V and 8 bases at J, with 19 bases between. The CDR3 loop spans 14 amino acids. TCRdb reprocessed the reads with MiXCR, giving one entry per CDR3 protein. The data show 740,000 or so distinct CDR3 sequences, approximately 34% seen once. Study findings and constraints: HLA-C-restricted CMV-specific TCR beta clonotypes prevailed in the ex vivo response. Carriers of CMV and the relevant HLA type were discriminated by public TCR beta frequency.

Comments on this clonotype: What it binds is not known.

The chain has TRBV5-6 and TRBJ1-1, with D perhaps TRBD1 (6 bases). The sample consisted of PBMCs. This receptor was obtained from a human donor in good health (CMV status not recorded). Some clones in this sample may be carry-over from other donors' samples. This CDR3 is CASRYSYGGLEAFF. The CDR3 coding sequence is TGTGCCAGCAGGTACAGTTATGGGGGCTTGGAAGCTTTCTTT.